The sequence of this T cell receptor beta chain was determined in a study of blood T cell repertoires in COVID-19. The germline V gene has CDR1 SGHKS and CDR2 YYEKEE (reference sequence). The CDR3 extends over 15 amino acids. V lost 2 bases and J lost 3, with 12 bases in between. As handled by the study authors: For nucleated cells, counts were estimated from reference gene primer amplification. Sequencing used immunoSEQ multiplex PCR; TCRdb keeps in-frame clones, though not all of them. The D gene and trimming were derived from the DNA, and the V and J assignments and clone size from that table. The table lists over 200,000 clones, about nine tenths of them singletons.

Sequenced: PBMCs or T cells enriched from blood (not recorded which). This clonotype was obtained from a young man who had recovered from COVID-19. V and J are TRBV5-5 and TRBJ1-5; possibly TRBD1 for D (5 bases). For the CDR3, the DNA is TGTGCCAGCAGCTTCGGGGGGTTCGACAATCAGCCCCAGCATTTT. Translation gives CASSFGGFDNQPQHF.